The 14 T cell receptor beta chains given below trace back to one sample, sequenced in a study of human T cells and chemical hapten exposure. TCRdb processed the RACE reads anew with MiXCR; each CDR3 protein has one entry. Of some 99,000 distinct CDR3 sequences listed, 9% to 9.5% are singletons. Time point noted: patch test 2, 6 weeks after DPC sensitization. Treatment noted: therapeutic diphenylcyclopropenone sensitization with weekly scalp DPC. This specimen was whole blood, taken in connection with sensitization to the hapten diphenylcyclopropenone (DPC). The receptors originated from a woman aged 35 to 49 with alopecia areata. Some clones in this sample may be carry-over from other donors' samples.

This clonotype was detected only a few times. CDR3 nucleotides: TGTGCCAGCAGCTTAGCGCCCAGGGGTGGTCAGCCCCAGCATTTT. It codes for CASSLAPRGGQPQHF. The chain has TRBV7-8 and TRBJ1-5, with a weak D call TRBD1 (6 bases). V was trimmed by 0 bases and J by 6 bases, leaving 12 bases between them. The CDR3 loop spans 15 amino acids. Germline V gene sequence: CDR1 SGHVS, CDR2 FQNEAQ.

This clonotype was seen many times. The chain links TRBV5-5 to TRBJ2-2; the D is unclear. Germline V lookup: CDR1 SGHKS, CDR2 YYEKEE (reference sequence). V lost 4 bases and J lost 6, with 7 bases in between. The CDR3 covers 12 residues. In DNA form, the CDR3 reads TGTGCCAGCAGCAGAGTATCCGGGGAGCTGTTTTTT. The encoded protein is CASSRVSGELFF.

This clonotype has a handful of counts. The rearrangement uses TRBV7-9 and TRBJ2-7; 9 positions match TRBD1. The germline V gene encodes CDR1 SEHNR and CDR2 FQNEAQ (reference sequence). The junction had 5 bases not matched to a gene; V was cut back by 2 bases and J by 3 bases. CDR3 length: 15 amino acids. CDR3 sequence reads: CASSLPDRGFYEQYF. DNA of the CDR3: TGTGCCAGCAGCTTACCGGACAGGGGATTCTACGAGCAGTACTTC.

The table lists this clonotype with many counts. V gene TRBV6-6 combines with J gene TRBJ1-1, with D perhaps matching TRBD1 (6 bases). The V end was cut by 4 bases, the J end by 9 bases, with 15 bases between. Per the germline V gene, CDR1 is MNHNY and CDR2 is SVGAGI (reference sequence). The CDR3 totals 13 residues. CDR3 in DNA: TGTGCCAGCAGTTCGAAAACAGGGCTTAAAGCTTTCTTT. Its protein product is CASSSKTGLKAFF.

Many counts were recorded for this clonotype. This chain links TRBV7-2 with TRBJ2-2, with TRBD2 as a possible D gene (7 bases). The CDR3 consists of 16 residues. CDR1 SGHTA and CDR2 FQGNSA come from the germline V gene. V lost 4 bases to trimming and J lost 3 bases, with 15 bases between them. CDR3 region: CASSYVGGAHTGELFF. For the CDR3, the DNA is TGTGCCAGCAGCTACGTTGGGGGGGCGCACACCGGGGAGCTGTTTTTT. The entire variable domain, with the rest obtained from reference TRBV7-2 and TRBJ2-2, is as follows: GAGVSQSPSNKVTEKGKDVELRCDPISGHTALYWYRQSLGQGLEFLIYFQGNSAPDKSGLPSDRFSAERTGGSVSTLTIQRTQQEDSAVYLCASSYVGGAHTGELFFGEGSRLTVL.

This sequence joins TRBV6-5 and TRBJ2-2, with a tentative D call TRBD2 (6 bases). Germline V gives CDR1 MNHEY, CDR2 SVGAGI. The V and J ends lost 7 bases and 1 base respectively, with 10 bases between them. This CDR3 has 14 amino acids. In DNA, the CDR3 is TGTGCCAGCAAGATGCGGGGGAACACCGGGGAGCTGTTTTTT. Encoded protein: CASKMRGNTGELFF.

V gene TRBV6-2 or TRBV6-3 combines with J gene TRBJ2-1; D is perhaps TRBD2 (7 bases). Trimming shortened V by 5 bases and J by 7 bases, and 24 bases separated the two germline ends. In germline, CDR1 is MNHEY, CDR2 SVGEGT. The length of the CDR3 is 17 residues. The CDR3 reads CASSDPPPGGQGNEQFF. CDR3 DNA sequence: TGTGCCAGCAGTGACCCTCCCCCGGGGGGCCAAGGGAATGAGCAGTTCTTC.

In this sample, this clonotype turned up many times. In DNA, the CDR3 is TGTGCCAGCTCACCCGGCCAGGGACTATACGAGCAGTACTTC. It translates to CASSPGQGLYEQYF. The chain has TRBV18 and TRBJ2-7; 7 nucleotides match TRBD2. The trim removed 3 bases at V and 4 bases at J, leaving 6 bases unmatched. CDR1 is KGHSH and CDR2 is LQKENI in the germline V gene. The CDR3 loop spans 14 amino acids.

To note about this clonotype: With a much larger clone just one base away, this may be a read error. The J gene is TRBJ1-2, the V gene TRBV6-2 or TRBV6-3, with D unresolved. Germline CDR1 MNHEY, CDR2 SVGEGT. The length of the CDR3 is 18 residues. DNA for the CDR3: TGTGCCAGCAGTTACTCGAGGAGCCCCGGGGTTTCGATCTATGGCTCCACCTTC. It codes for CASSYSRSPGVSIYGSTF.

Ten or more counts support this clonotype. J is TRBJ2-5 and V is TRBV6-6; D might be TRBD1 (6 bases). Deletions cut 5 bases from V and 4 bases from J, with 11 bases between. Per germline, CDR1 MNHNY and CDR2 SVGAGI (reference sequence). This CDR3 is 13 amino acids long. The CDR3 bases are TGTGCCAGCAGTGAACCAGGGGTAGAGACCCAGTACTTC. Translating gives CASSEPGVETQYF.

This clonotype was counted ten times or more. The chain uses TRBV3-1 and TRBJ1-5; no definite D call. V lost 0 bases and J 5 bases, leaving 8 bases between the germline ends. The CDR3 length is 14 residues. Germline assignment: CDR1 LGHDT and CDR2 YNNKEL (reference sequence). The chain's CDR3 is CASSQDNTHQPQHF. Written as DNA, the CDR3 is TGTGCCAGCAGCCAAGATAACACACATCAGCCCCAGCATTTT.

This clonotype showed up many times. In DNA, the CDR3 is TGTGCCAGCAGTCCGTGGCAGGCCGAAAACATTCAGTACTTC. This sequence encodes CASSPWQAENIQYF. The chain carries TRBV7-9 and TRBJ2-4, with no clear D. CDR3 length equals 14 residues. The germline CDR1 and CDR2 sequences are SEHNR and FQNEAQ (reference sequence). V lost 6 bases and J lost 5, with 14 bases in between.

This clonotype was counted at least ten times. For the CDR3, the DNA is TGTGCCAGCCTTAACGGACTAGCGGGCACAGATACGCAGTATTTT. It codes for CASLNGLAGTDTQYF. The chain combines TRBV5-4 with TRBJ2-3, with TRBD2 matching over 10 bases. The V and J ends lost 7 bases and 1 base, in that order; junction bases with no gene match: 6. CDR1 SGHNT and CDR2 YYREEE come from the germline V gene (reference sequence). The CDR3 runs 15 residues. The whole variable domain, remainder taken from reference TRBV5-4 and TRBJ2-3, is ETGVTQSPTHLIKTRGQQVTLRCSSQSGHNTVSWYQQALGQGPQFIFQYYREEENGRGNFPPRFSGLQFPNYSSELNVNALELDDSALYLCASLNGLAGTDTQYFGPGTRLTVL.

The rearrangement links TRBV2 to TRBJ2-7; 7 bases line up with TRBD2. CDR1 and CDR2 from the germline V gene are SNHLY and FYNNEI. V was clipped by 9 bases and J by 1 base; unmatched bases: 9. The CDR3 has 14 amino acids. In nucleotides, the CDR3 is TGTGCCAGTATTCCGGGACTACCATCCTACGAGCAGTACTTC. Translated, it gives CASIPGLPSYEQYF. Based on the CDR3 plus reference TRBV2 and TRBJ2-7, the full variable domain is EPEVTQTPSHQVTQMGQEVILRCVPISNHLYFYWYRQILGQKVEFLVSFYNNEISEKSEIFDDQFSVERPDGSNFTLKIRSTKLEDSAMYFCASIPGLPSYEQYFGPGTRLTVT.